The 2 T cell receptor beta chains given below trace back to one sample, sequenced in a study of kidney transplant recipient with SARS-CoV-2 infection. TCRdb used MiXCR to reprocess the reads, holding one entry per CDR3 protein. The table shows 200,000 to 250,000 distinct CDR3 sequences, with about 30% occurring only once. The specimen was a blood sample, collected at baseline and on approximately day 120 from a kidney transplant recipient. All receptors come from a young adult male patient who had COVID-19 and was a kidney transplant recipient. Some T cells here may be from the graft donor.

This clonotype came up many times. The chain combines TRBV20-1 with TRBJ1-1; no clear D gene. Trimming took off 7 bases at V and 3 bases at J, with 9 bases between the two ends. Germline V gene data show CDR1 as DFQATT and CDR2 as SNEGSKA (reference sequence). The CDR3 loop spans 11 amino acids. CDR3 DNA: TGCAGTGGTTCCGCGGACACTGAAGCTTTCTTT. Translation: CSGSADTEAFF.

The rearrangement joins TRBV12-2 to TRBJ1-4. TRBV12-2 is tagged as a pseudogene. This CDR3 comprises 16 residues. Here the CDR3 reads CASRLGGESTNEKLFF. CDR3 DNA: TGTGCAAGTCGCTTAGGAGGAGAGTCAACTAATGAAAAACTGTTTTTT.